This is a list of T cell receptor beta chains from one sample in a study of cytomegalovirus exposure and HLA in healthy donors. Sequencing used immunoSEQ multiplex PCR; TCRdb keeps in-frame clones, though not all of them. Here the sample spans roughly 300,000 clones, roughly 87% being singletons. The sequenced sample was PBMCs. Receptors originate from a woman in her thirties in good health and CMV-seropositive. Both conserved end residues are part of each CDR3. A D gene is named only where the DNA matches it firmly. Expanded clones are given a class, and other clones once, few, many or no size at all.

>TRBV28|-|TRBJ1-2|-
CASSFLWGYGYTF
TGTGCCAGCAGTTTTCTCTGGGGCTATGGCTACACCTTC
>TRBV4-1|-|TRBJ2-1|TRBD2
CASSPTGGPREQFF
TGCGCCAGCAGTCCGACGGGAGGGCCCCGTGAGCAGTTCTTC
>TRBV5-6|few|TRBJ1-2|TRBD1
CASSATGTGGYGYTF
TGTGCCAGCAGCGCAACCGGGACAGGGGGGTATGGCTACACCTTC
>TRBV4-2|-|TRBJ2-2|-
CASSQDQGLAGELFF
TGTGCCAGCAGCCAAGATCAGGGGCTCGCCGGGGAGCTGTTTTTT
>TRBV7-9|-|TRBJ1-2|TRBD1
CASSSRGPAPAGLPF
TGTGCCAGCAGCTCCAGGGGGCCAGCCCCCGCCGGATTGCCCTTC
>TRBV10-3|-|TRBJ1-6|-
CAASPGDQNSPLHF
TGTGCCGCCAGCCCGGGCGATCAAAATTCACCCCTCCACTTT
>TRBV15|-|TRBJ1-2|-
CATSRVGVLREGGGYTF
TGTGCCACCAGCAGAGTTGGGGTCCTTAGGGAAGGAGGGGGCTACACCTTC
>TRBV5-1|once|TRBJ2-7|-
CASSPLYGSSYEQYF
TGCGCCAGCAGCCCGCTTTACGGAAGCTCCTACGAGCAGTACTTC
>TRBV18|once|TRBJ1-4|TRBD1
CASSPQAGTGYEKLFF
TGTGCCAGCTCACCACAAGCCGGGACAGGGTACGAAAAACTGTTTTTT
>TRBV6-6|-|TRBJ1-2|TRBD1
CASSYSGTGGGYTF
TGTGCCAGCAGTTACTCCGGGACAGGAGGGGGCTACACCTTC
>TRBV5-1|-|TRBJ2-2|-
CASSVGLSTGELFF
TGCGCCAGCAGTGTGGGGCTGAGCACCGGGGAGCTGTTTTTT
>TRBV7-8|-|TRBJ1-2|TRBD1
CASSPNLGTASFGYTF
TGTGCCAGCAGCCCGAATTTAGGGACAGCCTCATTTGGGTACACCTTC
>TRBV5-1|-|TRBJ2-5|-
CASCLGLARGRETQYF
TGCGCCAGCTGCCTAGGGCTAGCTAGAGGGAGGGAGACCCAGTACTTC
>TRBV28|-|TRBJ2-6|TRBD1
CASSPSTGGDGANVLTF
TGTGCCAGCAGTCCCTCTACAGGGGGCGATGGGGCCAACGTCCTGACTTTC
>TRBV2|-|TRBJ2-1|TRBD2
CAGWTRAGGLEQFF
TGTGCCGGATGGACCCGAGCGGGGGGGCTGGAGCAGTTCTTC
>TRBV5-1|-|TRBJ1-4|-
CASSQGKGNEKLFF
TGCGCCAGCAGTCAAGGGAAGGGGAATGAAAAACTGTTTTTT
>TRBV5-4|-|TRBJ2-3|TRBD2
CASSPRTSDTDTQYF
TGTGCCAGCAGCCCGCGGACTAGCGACACAGATACGCAGTATTTT
>TRBV4-1|-|TRBJ2-3|TRBD2
CASSQVLAVADTQYF
TGCGCCAGCAGCCAAGTGCTAGCGGTTGCAGATACGCAGTATTTT
>TRBV28|-|TRBJ2-7|TRBD2
CASSLAGGPLGEQYF
TGTGCCAGCAGTCTAGCGGGAGGGCCTCTGGGGGAGCAGTACTTC
>TRBV27|-|TRBJ1-2|-
CASSFPEGTGYGYTF
TGTGCCAGCAGTTTCCCCGAGGGAACGGGCTATGGCTACACCTTC
>TRBV9|-|TRBJ2-7|-
CASSVGASYEQYF
TGTGCCAGCAGCGTAGGTGCCTCCTACGAGCAGTACTTC
>TRBV6-5|-|TRBJ2-1|-
CASSPGGLTYNEQFF
TGTGCCAGCAGCCCCGGGGGCCTGACCTACAATGAGCAGTTCTTC
>TRBV4-3|-|TRBJ2-2|-
CASSQDPSTGELFF
TGCGCCAGCAGCCAAGATCCCTCCACCGGGGAGCTGTTTTTT
>TRBV5-1|few|TRBJ2-7|-
CASSLGGPRNEQYF
TGCGCCAGCAGCTTGGGGGGCCCCAGGAACGAGCAGTACTTC
>TRBV10-3|-|TRBJ2-1|TRBD2
CAISELAGGTNEQFF
TGTGCCATCAGTGAACTAGCGGGAGGGACCAATGAGCAGTTCTTC
>TRBV29-1|-|TRBJ2-4|TRBD2
CSAWGLAGSGAKNIQYF
TGCAGCGCCTGGGGTCTAGCGGGGAGCGGGGCCAAAAACATTCAGTACTTC
>TRBV28|-|TRBJ2-1|TRBD2
CASRGGQGYNEQFF
TGTGCCAGCCGGGGGGGCCAGGGGTACAATGAGCAGTTCTTC
>TRBV9|-|TRBJ1-1|-
CASSAATEAFF
TGTGCCAGCAGCGCAGCCACTGAAGCTTTCTTT
>TRBV28|few|TRBJ1-2|-
CASSLSGQQGYTF
TGTGCCAGCAGTTTGTCGGGACAACAAGGCTACACCTTC
>TRBV29-1|-|TRBJ1-2|TRBD1
CSVRTGDEGYTF
TGCAGCGTTCGGACAGGGGACGAAGGCTACACCTTC
>TRBV27|-|TRBJ2-7|-
CASRGGSGNYEQYF
TGTGCCAGCAGGGGGGGTAGCGGAAACTACGAGCAGTACTTC
>TRBV6-5|-|TRBJ1-6|-
CASSRFSDNSPLHF
TGTGCCAGCAGCCGATTCAGTGATAATTCACCCCTCCACTTT
>TRBV4-1|-|TRBJ2-7|TRBD1
CASSQDLGQGGSRYEQYF
TGCGCCAGCAGCCAAGACCTTGGACAGGGAGGTTCCAGGTACGAGCAGTACTTC
>TRBV30|-|TRBJ2-7|-
CAWSVGGYEQYF
TGTGCCTGGAGTGTAGGGGGTTACGAGCAGTACTTC
>TRBV28|-|TRBJ2-7|-
CASSFLGLGNEQYF
TGTGCCAGCAGTTTTCTAGGGCTAGGCAACGAGCAGTACTTC
>TRBV11-2|-|TRBJ2-7|-
CASSLGFSELSYEQYF
TGTGCCAGCAGCTTAGGGTTTTCTGAGTTATCCTACGAGCAGTACTTC
>TRBV27|-|TRBJ2-1|-
CASSWTLTYNEQFF
TGTGCCAGCAGTTGGACTCTTACCTACAATGAGCAGTTCTTC
>TRBV7-2|-|TRBJ2-4|TRBD1
CASSFRRLTGGSTKNIQYF
TGTGCCAGCAGCTTCCGACGGCTGACAGGGGGCAGCACCAAAAACATTCAGTACTTC
>TRBV6-5|-|TRBJ1-1|-
CASSYSLGRVVTEAFF
TGTGCCAGCAGTTACTCTTTGGGCAGGGTTGTCACTGAAGCTTTCTTT
>TRBV4-3|-|TRBJ1-3|-
CASSQALGLQAPIYF
TGCGCCAGCAGCCAAGCGTTAGGACTCCAAGCCCCCATATATTTT
>TRBV19|few|TRBJ1-5|-
CASTPGGGQPQHF
TGTGCCAGTACCCCTGGGGGGGGTCAGCCCCAGCATTTT